This T cell receptor beta chain was obtained from a study of blood T cell repertoires in COVID-19. The overall study: Samples came from the United States, Italy and Spain, spanning acute and convalescent COVID-19. Sample material is recorded as cDNA or gDNA derived from T cells, B-cell-depleted T cells, or PBMCs.

Trimming pared 4 bases from V and 4 bases from J, leaving 10 bases between. CDR1 and CDR2 from the germline V gene are MNHEY and SMNVEV (reference sequence). The CDR3 is made up of 13 amino acids. In the authors' workflow: Reference gene primer amplification gave nucleated cell count estimates. Clones were sequenced by immunoSEQ multiplex PCR, and TCRdb holds only the in-frame ones, with some missing. The DNA was the basis for D and trimming; V, J and clone size are from that table. The repertoire holds about 93,000 clones, with 90% as singletons. The clonotype originates from a human donor with active COVID-19. The donor label of this sample is uncertain. Sample: peripheral blood. The chain uses TRBV27 and TRBJ1-2; no clear D. The CDR3 protein is CASSYNSFYGYTF. The CDR3 coding sequence is TGTGCCAGCAGTTATAACAGTTTCTATGGCTACACCTTC.